These 13 T cell receptor beta chains share one sample of origin, sequenced in a study of beta chain features in type 1 diabetes. Reverse transcribing all isolated RNA meant expressed TCRB transcripts were sequenced. Profiling relied on immunoSEQ multiplex PCR, and the TCRdb table lists in-frame clones only, not all of them. The table records 600,000 or so clones, approximately 13% of them present only once. Their cognate antigens are unknown. Broader study findings: Shorter TCRB CDR3s, moderately but significantly so, were found in Type 1 diabetes patients in all four CD4+ subsets.

Material for sequencing was naive CD4+ T cells from blood. These receptor sequences come from a young man with type 1 diabetes.

This clone was detected a few times. This chain's CDR3 is CASSSREVGGNEQFF. CDR3 nucleotides: TGTGCCAGCAGCTCCCGGGAGGTAGGAGGCAATGAGCAGTTCTTC. The V gene is TRBV4-2, the J gene TRBJ2-1; 7 bases agree with TRBD2. The CDR3 has 15 residues. V shed 5 bases and J 6 bases; nucleotides not matched to a gene: 10. Germline-derived CDR1 and CDR2 are LGHNA and YNFKEQ.

The chain has TRBV15 and TRBJ2-3, with D uncertain. The V end was cut by 3 bases, the J end by 3 bases, with 4 bases between. CDR1 LNHNV and CDR2 YYDKDF come from the germline V gene (reference sequence). This CDR3 comprises 12 residues. The CDR3 is CATSRETDTQYF. CDR3 DNA: TGTGCCACCAGCAGGGAAACAGATACGCAGTATTTT.

This clone was detected only a few times. CDR3 residues: CAISEWGETQYF. Here the CDR3 DNA reads TGTGCCATCAGTGAGTGGGGAGAGACCCAGTACTTC. This rearrangement joins TRBV10-3 to TRBJ2-5; D unresolved. The CDR3 length is 12 residues. Germline loops: CDR1 ENHRY, CDR2 SYGVKD. Trimming removed 1 base from V and 4 bases from J, with 4 bases in between.

This clone was observed a handful of times. The chain carries TRBV5-6 and TRBJ2-7; tentative D call: TRBD1 (6 bases). Germline values: CDR1 SGHDT, CDR2 YYEEEE. The CDR3 contains 14 residues. Deletions cut 6 bases from V and 4 bases from J, with 17 bases between. CDR3 coding DNA: TGTGCCAGCACCCAACCAGGGGCTGTTTACGAGCAGTACTTC. It specifies CASTQPGAVYEQYF.

The chain has TRBV9 and TRBJ1-1; D perhaps matches TRBD1 (6 bases). The germline gives CDR1 SGDLS, CDR2 YYNGEE. The CDR3 is 15 amino acids. V was cut by 1 base and J by 5 bases, with 15 bases left in between. CDR3 sequence reads: CASSVQAGAGTEAFF. As DNA, the CDR3 is TGTGCCAGCAGCGTACAGGCAGGGGCTGGGACTGAAGCTTTCTTT. The variable domain in full, with the rest retrieved from reference TRBV9 and TRBJ1-1, is DSGVTQTPKHLITATGQRVTLRCSPRSGDLSVYWYQQSLDQGLQFLIQYYNGEERAKGNILERFSAQQFPDLHSELNLSSLELGDSALYFCASSVQAGAGTEAFFGQGTRLTVV.

This chain connects TRBV6-1 to TRBJ1-1; D gene ambiguous. This CDR3 has 14 amino acids. Germline CDR1 reads MNHNS; CDR2 reads SASEGT. The V gene lost 6 bases and the J gene lost 0 bases, with 11 bases spanning the gap. In nucleotides, the CDR3 is TGTGCCAGCAGACTTTCGACGGTGAACACTGAAGCTTTCTTT. This gives the protein CASRLSTVNTEAFF.

Only a few counts were recorded for this clone. The chain's CDR3 is CASSARQLNEKLFF. The CDR3, as DNA: TGTGCCAGCAGCGCGCGACAACTTAATGAAAAACTGTTTTTT. The V call is TRBV13, the J call TRBJ1-4; D not certain. Germline CDR1 reads PRHDT; CDR2 reads FYEKMQ (reference sequence). Trimming took off 5 bases at V and 4 bases at J, with 11 bases between the two ends. The CDR3 is made up of 14 amino acids.

The CDR3 DNA follows: TGTGCCAGCTCCGGACACTACACAGATACGCAGTATTTT. Protein sequence: CASSGHYTDTQYF. V usage is TRBV13 and J usage is TRBJ2-3; D possibly corresponds to TRBD1 (5 bases). This CDR3 has 13 amino acids. Germline-derived CDR1 and CDR2 are PRHDT and FYEKMQ (reference sequence). Trimming stripped 8 bases from V and 2 bases from J, with 11 bases between.

This clone appeared a few times. The chain carries TRBV25-1 and TRBJ2-3; D is unresolved. V was pared by 5 bases and J by 7 bases, with 13 bases between. This CDR3 has 13 residues. Germline CDR1 and CDR2: MGHDK and SYGVNS. The CDR3 here is CASSHPATYTQYF. In DNA, the CDR3 is TGTGCCAGCAGTCACCCTGCCACTTATACGCAGTATTTT.

This chain connects TRBV6-4 to TRBJ1-1; no definite D call. Trimming cost V 6 bases and J 4 bases, with 12 bases left between them. CDR1 and CDR2 from the germline V gene are MRHNA and SNTAGT. This CDR3 contains 13 residues. The chain's CDR3 is CASSSKGGTEAFF. The CDR3 DNA reads as TGTGCCAGCAGCTCAAAAGGAGGCACTGAAGCTTTCTTT.

The chain carries TRBV10-3 and TRBJ1-1; D gene uncertain. CDR1 and CDR2 (germline): ENHRY, SYGVKD. This CDR3 is 14 amino acids long. V lost 6 bases and J 1 base, leaving 12 bases between the germline ends. The CDR3 spells CAIRTREENTEAFF. The CDR3 bases are TGTGCCATCAGAACCCGAGAGGAGAACACTGAAGCTTTCTTT.

V and J are TRBV7-2 and TRBJ2-6; D unresolved. Trimming took 0 bases from V and 2 from J, leaving 8 bases between them. CDR1 is SGHTA, CDR2 FQGNSA, per germline. The CDR3 is made up of 16 amino acids. The CDR3 DNA reads as TGTGCCAGCAGCTTAGCTGCAGGTCCTGGGGCCAACGTCCTGACTTTC. Protein product: CASSLAAGPGANVLTF.

To note about this clone: At one boundary the junction diverges from the germline segment, which might be a read error. The rearrangement links TRBV7-2 to TRBJ2-1, with D possibly matching TRBD2 (5 bases). The germline gives CDR1 SGHTA, CDR2 FQGNSA. CDR3 length equals 12 residues. The CDR3 is CASSFRGNGQFF. CDR3 nucleotide sequence: TGTGCCAGCAGCTTTCGAGGGAATGGGCAGTTCTTC.